The 22 T cell receptor beta chains below were found in one sample sequenced in a study of T cell responses to AZD1222 COVID-19 vaccine (dated by TCRdb to the early 2020s). The library was obtained by the immunoSEQ multiplex PCR assay. TCRdb holds this immuneACCESS table with in-frame rearrangements only. Some clones are missing; in checked studies, unresolved V genes explain under half, and the rest has no known cause. The sample table lists roughly 150,000 clones, around 90% of them with a count of one. The ten largest account for over 1.5% of the sample. This sample's time point label indicates: baseline before first vaccination. Sequenced here: peripheral blood, sampled on day 0 of AZD1222 vaccination. The receptors come from an adult in good health.

The J gene is TRBJ1-4, the V gene TRBV27; tentative D call: TRBD1 (6 bases). Trimming took 6 bases from V and 3 from J, leaving 14 bases between them. This CDR3 has 15 amino acids. Germline V gene lookup returns CDR1 MNHEY and CDR2 SMNVEV (reference sequence). For the CDR3, the DNA is TGTGCCAGCAGCTACAGGGCTGCGGCTAATGAAAAACTGTTTTTT. Encoded protein: CASSYRAAANEKLFF. Full variable domain (remainder filled in from reference TRBV27 and TRBJ1-4): EAQVTQNPRYLITVTGKKLTVTCSQNMNHEYMSWYRQDPGLGLRQIYYSMNVEVTDKGDVPEGYKVSRKEKRNFPLILESPSPNQTSLYFCASSYRAAANEKLFFGSGTQLSVL.

The chain recombines TRBV19 with TRBJ1-4; the match to TRBD1 covers 8 bases. CDR1 LNHDA and CDR2 SQIVND come from the germline V gene (reference sequence). Trimming cost V 5 bases and J 7 bases; bases outside gene matches: 6. The CDR3 runs 14 residues. The CDR3 protein is CASSRTGSSEKLFF. The CDR3 nucleotides read TGTGCCAGTAGTCGGACAGGGTCTAGTGAAAAACTGTTTTTT.

This clone is a singleton in its sample. The V and J genes are TRBV2 and TRBJ2-2; 7 positions agree with TRBD2. The CDR3 has 16 amino acids. Germline V gene lookup returns CDR1 SNHLY and CDR2 FYNNEI. With 2 bases clipped from V and 0 bases from J, the junction kept 3 bases outside the gene matches. CDR3 protein: CASSESGGTNTGELFF. Written as DNA, the CDR3 is TGTGCCAGCAGTGAATCCGGGGGGACGAACACCGGGGAGCTGTTTTTT.

The chain joins TRBV7-9 to TRBJ2-7, with D unresolved. The CDR3 runs to 15 residues. V dropped 8 bases and J dropped 2 bases, with 19 bases sitting between them. Germline V CDR1 and CDR2: SEHNR, FQNEAQ (reference sequence). The CDR3 region is CASCSGITETYEQYF. The CDR3 bases are TGTGCCAGCTGCTCGGGTATCACCGAGACCTACGAGCAGTACTTC.

The chain carries TRBV25-1 and TRBJ2-7; D may be TRBD2 (6 bases). This CDR3 region has 15 residues. In germline, CDR1 is MGHDK, CDR2 SYGVNS. The V and J ends lost 3 bases and 4 bases respectively, with 16 bases between them. DNA for the CDR3: TGTGCCAGCAGTGAGATTACTGAGGGGAGGTACGAGCAGTACTTC. It codes for CASSEITEGRYEQYF.

The chain has TRBV7-2 and TRBJ2-5; tentative D call: TRBD1 (5 bases). V lost 1 base and J 6 bases, leaving 15 bases between the germline ends. Germline values: CDR1 SGHTA, CDR2 FQGNSA. The CDR3 contains 15 residues. The CDR3 sequence is CASSLEGASLQTQYF. The CDR3 bases are TGTGCCAGCAGCTTAGAAGGGGCATCCCTGCAGACCCAGTACTTC.

The rearrangement joins TRBV11-3 to TRBJ2-1; D could derive from TRBD1 or TRBD2 (5 bases each). Germline-derived CDR1 and CDR2 are SGHNT and YENEEA. The V end was cut by 1 base, the J end by 3 bases, with 10 bases between. The CDR3 has 15 residues. The CDR3 region is CASSLGGIGYNEQFF. Here the CDR3 DNA reads TGTGCCAGCAGCTTAGGGGGGATAGGCTACAATGAGCAGTTCTTC.

The chain is built from TRBV6-5 and TRBJ1-2, with D unresolved. The V end lost 6 bases, the J end lost 2 bases, and 10 bases lay between the germline ends. Looked up from germline, CDR1 is MNHEY and CDR2 is SVGAGI. The CDR3 consists of 13 residues. CDR3 sequence reads: CASRPDLNYGYTF. The CDR3 coding sequence is TGTGCCAGCAGACCCGACTTAAACTATGGCTACACCTTC.

V usage is TRBV6-5 and J usage is TRBJ1-2; D remains unclear. This CDR3 spans 11 amino acids. The germline gives CDR1 MNHEY, CDR2 SVGAGI. Trimming removed 6 bases from V and 5 bases from J, with 7 bases in between. CDR3 nucleotide sequence: TGTGCCAGCAGCTCAGAATATGGCTACACCTTC. It codes for CASSSEYGYTF.

The genes are TRBV6-5 and TRBJ2-4; 8 positions match TRBD2. Germline loops: CDR1 MNHEY, CDR2 SVGAGI. The trim removed 5 bases at V and 7 bases at J, leaving 7 bases unmatched. The CDR3 has 14 residues. CDR3 protein: CASSPRGGKNIQYF. The CDR3 nucleotides read TGTGCCAGCAGTCCCCGGGGGGGGAAGAACATTCAGTACTTC.

The rearrangement uses TRBV3-1 (or the pseudogene TRBV3-2) and TRBJ1-3, with D perhaps matching TRBD1 (5 bases). Germline loops: CDR1 LGHDT, CDR2 YNNKEL (reference sequence). Between the trimmed V and J ends, which lost 0 bases and 16 bases, there was a span of 16 bases. This CDR3 is built from 13 residues. CDR3 sequence reads: CASSQDHGTSEYF. The CDR3 DNA sequence: TGTGCCAGCAGCCAAGACCACGGGACGTCCGAGTATTTT.

The CDR3 here is CAWGEENTGELFF. The CDR3 region has the DNA TGTGCTTGGGGCGAAGAGAACACCGGGGAGCTGTTTTTT. This chain connects TRBV2 to TRBJ2-2; the D gene is possibly TRBD1 (5 bases). The CDR3 length is 13 residues. CDR1 and CDR2 (germline): SNHLY, FYNNEI.

The sample holds one count of this clone. This chain uses TRBV28 with TRBJ2-2; D possibly corresponds to TRBD1 (5 bases). Germline-derived CDR1 and CDR2 are MDHEN and SYDVKM. The CDR3 contains 14 residues. The V end was cut by 3 bases, the J end by 1 base, with 6 bases between. CDR3 loop: CASSFTGNTGELFF. CDR3 DNA: TGTGCCAGCAGTTTTACAGGGAACACCGGGGAGCTGTTTTTT.

This chain joins TRBV28 and TRBJ1-6; a possible D gene is TRBD1 (6 bases). This CDR3 contains 14 residues. The V end lost 3 bases, the J end lost 5 bases, and 8 bases lay between the germline ends. Germline V lookup: CDR1 MDHEN, CDR2 SYDVKM. CDR3: CASSLAGDNSPLHF. The CDR3 DNA follows: TGTGCCAGCAGTTTGGCAGGGGATAATTCACCCCTCCACTTT.

The genes are TRBV2 and TRBJ2-5, with TRBD2 identical over 13 bases. J gave up 1 base and V 3 bases, and 5 bases lay outside the gene matches. CDR3 size: 17 residues. Germline CDR1 is SNHLY and CDR2 is FYNNEI. CDR3 sequence: CASSDGGLAGIQETQYF. CDR3 nucleotide sequence: TGTGCCAGCAGTGATGGGGGACTAGCGGGGATCCAAGAGACCCAGTACTTC. Full variable domain (missing parts from reference TRBV2 and TRBJ2-5): EPEVTQTPSHQVTQMGQEVILRCVPISNHLYFYWYRQILGQKVEFLVSFYNNEISEKSEIFDDQFSVERPDGSNFTLKIRSTKLEDSAMYFCASSDGGLAGIQETQYFGPGTRLLVL.

This rearrangement joins TRBV5-1 to TRBJ1-3; TRBD1 matches at 10 bases. The CDR3 consists of 16 residues. Losses at the gene ends were 4 bases for V and 6 bases for J; bases not matched to a gene: 10. Germline V gene sequence: CDR1 SGHRS, CDR2 YFSETQ. CDR3 residues: CASSPRTGGFENTIYF. As DNA, the CDR3 is TGCGCCAGCAGCCCGCGGACAGGGGGTTTTGAAAACACCATATATTTT.

This chain links TRBV19 with TRBJ1-2; possible D gene TRBD1, 5 bases. Germline CDR1 and CDR2: LNHDA and SQIVND (reference sequence). CDR3 length equals 13 residues. Between the trimmed V and J ends, which lost 1 base and 8 bases, there was a span of 11 bases. CDR3 coding DNA: TGTGCCAGTAGTATAGGTCCAGGGCGAGGCTACACCTTC. Amino acids: CASSIGPGRGYTF. Drawing the rest from reference TRBV19 and TRBJ1-2, the complete variable domain is DGGITQSPKYLFRKEGQNVTLSCEQNLNHDAMYWYRQDPGQGLRLIYYSQIVNDFQKGDIAEGYSVSREKKESFPLTVTSAQKNPTAFYLCASSIGPGRGYTFGSGTRLTVV.

The chain couples TRBV9 to TRBJ2-2; TRBD2 agrees at 11 bases. The trim removed 5 bases at V and 7 bases at J, leaving 7 bases unmatched. The CDR3 consists of 15 residues. Germline CDR1 and CDR2: SGDLS and YYNGEE. The DNA for the CDR3 is TGTGCCAGCAGGACCGGGACTAGCGGCTACGGGGAGCTGTTTTTT. Translated, it gives CASRTGTSGYGELFF.

The chain links TRBV29-1 to TRBJ1-6, with D possibly matching TRBD1 (5 bases). V was pared by 4 bases and J by 7 bases, with 8 bases between. The CDR3 runs to 12 residues. Germline values: CDR1 SQVTM, CDR2 ANQGSEA. The CDR3 DNA sequence: TGCAGCGTTGCATCAGGGAATTCACCCCTCCACTTT. It yields the protein CSVASGNSPLHF.

The count of this clone is one. CDR3 sequence (DNA): TGTGCTAGTGGTTTGGTAGGCTACGAGCAGTACTTC. Its translation: CASGLVGYEQYF. The V and J genes are TRBV12-5 and TRBJ2-7; D gene unclear. This CDR3 is 12 amino acids long. The germline gives CDR1 LGHNT, CDR2 FRNRAP. V lost 0 bases to trimming and J lost 3 bases, with 3 bases between them.

The count of this clone is one. This chain joins TRBV19 and TRBJ1-3, with D possibly matching TRBD1 (5 bases). Germline CDR1 is LNHDA and CDR2 is SQIVND (reference sequence). V dropped 3 bases and J dropped 0 bases, with 12 bases sitting between them. This CDR3 is 16 amino acids long. CDR3 loop: CASSIWGSSSGNTIYF. The DNA of the CDR3 is TGTGCCAGTAGTATCTGGGGCAGCTCCTCTGGAAACACCATATATTTT.

The gene calls are TRBV18 and TRBJ2-7; 9 bases line up with TRBD1. The V and J ends lost 3 bases and 2 bases, in that order; junction bases with no gene match: 5. The germline gives CDR1 KGHSH, CDR2 LQKENI. The CDR3 consists of 15 residues. The CDR3 nucleotides read TGTGCCAGCTCACCGCTGGGACAGGGAACCTACGAGCAGTACTTC. This encodes CASSPLGQGTYEQYF.